This T cell receptor (beta chain) was documented in a study of cytomegalovirus exposure and HLA in healthy donors (dated by TCRdb to about 2017). Study-level background: According to an earlier analysis of a few hundred of the donors, some 170 million T cells yielded roughly 110 million unique TCR beta sequences and approximately 300 Gb of sequence data. To decide whether each TCR beta V gene segment behaved as functional or pseudogenic, an earlier analysis of some 600 of the donors relied on high-throughput TCR beta sequencing. High-throughput TCR immunosequencing, statistical association of individual TCRs with disease status, and machine learning were combined to predict cytomegalovirus infection status. Using immunosequencing, the study profiled T cell repertoires from 500 to 800 subjects and related those repertoires to cytomegalovirus serostatus. The study was designed to test whether signatures of past pathogen exposure could be identified by cataloging public T cell receptors. To study patterns of TCR occurrence, a later analysis re-analyzed previously published TCR beta repertoires from hundreds of donors and added high-resolution HLA genotyping. A separate validation cohort of about 110 different subjects was used in addition to the approximately 700-subject first cohort. Genome-wide SNP genotypes for about 65% of the 666 donors were used in a later genetic analysis, which treated that subset as a discovery cohort. Class I and class II HLA loci were covered by the typing at four-digit resolution. About five DR-DQ haplotypes were treated as single units for association and clustering because of strong linkage in the cohort. Typing coverage differed by locus: A, B, C, DRB1 and DQB1 were typed in roughly 620-640 donors, DQA1 in 500 to 550, DPA1 in some 570, and DPB1 in approximately 450. All discovery cohort repertoires had been generated on a single sequencing platform. Of the roughly 390 genotyped donors, roughly 76% were placed in the genetic ancestry cluster associated with self-reported Caucasian donors. Donor age, sex, ethnicity and CMV serostatus were compiled together with the repertoire data. Across 300 to 500 genotyped donors of the cohort, an average of approximately 200,000 unique TCR beta nucleotide sequences per donor were sequenced, and about a sixth of those sequences were non-productive. An early release covering just under 650 HLA-typed donors comprised about 300 gigabases of sequencing data and roughly 86 million unique TCR sequences. The later analysis used no new phenotypic data to find candidate immune exposures, relying instead on TCR beta sequences and their occurrence across donors. The paper's findings and limits, for the study overall: The only immune exposure information available for the cohort was CMV serostatus. In a later analysis, HLA-associated TCR beta chains were found to be more clonally expanded and to have lower generation probabilities than equally common non-associated chains. Some IMGT-functional V segments, including TRBV6-2 and TRBV6-3, could not be told apart with the 87-base-pair reads, so those segments were excluded. The earlier analysis of 587 of the donors excluded roughly 16 rarely observed V segments, including chromosome 9 orphons, because counts were too low. In a later genetic analysis, a missense DCLRE1C variant was associated with V-gene and J-gene trimming of TCR beta chains, and the association was replicated in an independent cohort. A later analysis reported that several top co-occurrence clusters appeared linked to parvovirus B19, influenza, CMV and Epstein-Barr virus. Cytomegalovirus status was reported to be diagnosed by the classifier with high specificity and sensitivity in both the original and validation cohorts. A later analysis associated around 16,000 TCR beta sequences with specific HLA alleles at a false discovery rate of 0.05. The study listed 150 to 200 TCR beta chains as associated with cytomegalovirus. A further reported finding was that TCR beta sequences accurately predicted the HLA-A and HLA-B alleles for most subjects in the first cohort. HLA typing was unavailable for some donors at each locus, so association tests used only the typed subset. A later analysis found that most CMV-associated TCR beta chains appeared HLA-restricted, with HLA associations seemingly driven largely by CMV exposure. In an earlier analysis of fewer than 700 of the donors, most TCR beta V segments appeared in productive rearrangements about 87% or about 30% of the time, broadly matching IMGT annotations. Sequencing depth was assumed to be roughly uniform across donors in the presence/absence analyses, though that assumption may not hold. While some public TCRs were present in many individuals, most TCR sequences turned up only very rarely across donors. It was suggested by the authors that the approach could potentially be generalized to other disease states and immunological phenotypes. A cluster of highly shared sequence variants was judged likely to represent a technical artifact of the sequencing pipeline. In a later analysis, the rate of TCR association differed among HLA loci, with DRB1 alleles having the most associated TCRs and HLA-C alleles having the fewest. Linkage disequilibrium might explain the correlated functional status among segregating V segments, but an unknown experimental factor could not be ruled out. In a later genetic analysis, fewer N-insertions in productive TCRs were reported among donors in an Asian-associated ancestry cluster than the approximately 670-donor mean. In vitro tests confirmed that a few of the cytomegalovirus-associated TCR beta chains recognize cytomegalovirus antigens. When HLA alleles, especially DR and DQ, strongly co-occurred, attributing TCR associations to individual alleles was difficult. Only TCR beta chains were sequenced in this cohort, and the absence of alpha or paired-chain data limited detectable features.

From the cysteine up to the phenylalanine, the CDR3 has a length of 17 residues. Here the CDR3 DNA is all that survives: 51 bases in frame from base 1. The V and J ends are trimmed by 6 bases and 0 bases, leaving 15 bases between them. CDR1 LNHDA and CDR2 SQIVND were looked up in the germline V gene (reference sequence). The cohort comprised around 700 healthy bone marrow donors. At the time of sampling, all cohort members were nominally healthy, though unrecorded immune exposures were likely present. The donor tested CMV seropositive and was one of the 289 seropositive cohort members. A peripheral blood sample was collected from each donor, and TCR beta sequencing was performed on peripheral blood mononuclear cells. Genomic DNA extraction from the blood cell samples was performed with the Qiagen DNeasy Blood Extraction Kit. Libraries were prepared through the immunoSEQ multiplex PCR assay. For the multiplex PCR, a mixture combining 60 forward primers for TCR Vbeta segments and 13 reverse primers for TCR Jbeta segments was used. The CDR3 region of rearranged TCR beta genes was amplified from genomic DNA by a multiplex PCR assay. On the Illumina HiSeq System, the amplified TCR beta libraries were sequenced as 87-base-pair reads. The paper's data handling went like this. In a later analysis, some 80 million unique TCR beta chains were counted across the 500 to 700 repertoires, and roughly 9.9 million of these chains were shared by at least two donors. A nearest-neighbor algorithm error-corrected the raw reads and collapsed the reads into unique sequences, merging closely related sequences to remove PCR and sequencing errors. CDR3 sequences were aligned to IMGT reference sequences to assign V, D and J gene segments. For a sequence to be retained, at least a six-nucleotide match to both a V gene segment and a J gene segment was required. Rearrangements were called productive when the CDR3 lacked stop codons and stayed in frame with V and J; all others were non-productive. Following IMGT convention, CDR3 was defined as the stretch from the second conserved V-encoded cysteine to the conserved J-encoded phenylalanine. Sequences without an unambiguous match to a single V gene segment were excluded from the earlier analysis of about 600 of the donors. In an earlier analysis of approximately 500 of the donors, a V segment was called functional when productive rearrangements were above 56.7%, and segregating when the standard deviation between donors exceeded 5%. A statistical classification framework was built for diagnosing cytomegalovirus status from the catalog of TCR beta chain sequences. V and J gene assignment, in a later analysis, came from comparing TCR nucleotide sequences with IMGT/GENE-DB human TR gene sequences. Using the TCRdist pipeline, a later analysis assigned CDR3 sequences along with most-parsimonious VDJ recombination scenarios. In a later analysis, every TCR beta chain was defined by the combination of its CDR3 amino acid sequence and its V-gene family, and reads without a unique V-gene family were dropped. In a later analysis, 450 to 600 highly shared, low-generation-probability nucleotide sequences were removed to address suspected cross-contamination and a sequencing artifact. For each public chain, a later analysis derived a clonal expansion index from normalized ranks of inferred template counts within each repertoire. A later analysis computed generation probabilities with a VDJ recombination model fitted to out-of-frame rearrangements, and checked the results against IGoR. In a later analysis, hypergeometric tests were used to score TCR-TCR, TCR-HLA and TCR-CMV co-occurrence, with a repertoire-size bias correction applied to TCR pairs. False discovery rates were estimated in a later analysis by permuting HLA or CMV assignments 20 times. A later analysis grouped co-occurring TCRs with DBSCAN, adding TCRdist sequence similarity when clustering within HLA-allele-positive subsets. Co-occurrence clustering excluded repertoires with fewer than 30,000 or more than 120,000 public chains, plus five with anomalous nucleotide sharing. The source is immuneACCESS, and TCRdb retained only in-frame sequences with V and J called. Part of the clones is not carried over; for the studies checked, unresolved V genes explain less than half of this, and the remainder is unexplained. The V and J calls and clone size were taken over from that table, and D and trimming were inferred from the DNA. The sample's table covers 65,000 to 80,000 clones. The top ten clonotypes cover 7.5% of the sample.

To note about this clone: Its antigen remains undetermined.

Sequencing input: PBMCs. The TCR originated in a female donor in good health and CMV-seropositive. Recombination linked TRBV19 to TRBJ2-6, with TRBD2 tentatively as D gene (6 bases match). The sequenced DNA is TGTGCCAGTAGGAGGTGGGACTCTAGCTCTGGGGCCAACGTCCTGACTTTC. This gives the protein CASRRWDSSSGANVLTF.